A selection of T cell receptor beta chains follows, all from one sample in a study of blood T cells in healthy people across ages. TCRdb used MiXCR to reprocess the 5' RACE reads, holding one entry per CDR3 protein. The top ten clones hold over 6.5% of a sample with over 1,200,000 distinct CDR3 sequences, approximately 60% of them seen once. The material sequenced was blood. These receptor sequences come from a man aged 18 to 30 in good health. Both conserved end residues are part of each CDR3. The D gene is left open where the match is weak. The size entry is marked missing in some rows and otherwise reads once, few, many or a size class.

>TRBV6-2/TRBV6-3|-|-|TRBJ2-7
CASSYSGTQQYF
TGTGCCAGCAGTTACTCCGGGACACAGCAGTACTTC
>TRBV6-2/TRBV6-3|-|-|TRBJ2-7
CASRADRSYEQYF
TGTGCCAGCAGAGCGGACAGATCCTACGAGCAGTACTTC
>TRBV12-3/TRBV12-4|TRBD1|once|TRBJ2-4
CASSRTGWSKSIQYF
TGTGCCAGCAGCAGGACAGGGTGGTCCAAAAGCATTCAGTACTTC
>TRBV12-3/TRBV12-4|-|many|TRBJ2-3
CASSLGRVHDPTDTQYF
TGTGCCAGCAGTTTAGGACGAGTCCATGATCCCACAGATACGCAGTATTTT
>TRBV10-3|-|few|TRBJ2-4
CAISEGSGSQNIQYF
TGTGCCATCAGTGAGGGATCGGGCTCCCAAAACATTCAGTACTTC
>TRBV20-1|TRBD2|-|TRBJ2-7
CSASLWTAGGLDEQYF
TGCAGTGCTAGCCTATGGACAGCGGGGGGCCTGGACGAGCAGTACTTC
>TRBV6-5|TRBD2|-|TRBJ2-1
CASSYDTGTSNNEQFF
TGTGCCAGCAGTTACGATACCGGGACTAGCAACAATGAGCAGTTCTTC
>TRBV12-3/TRBV12-4|TRBD1|-|TRBJ1-1
CASSLGPRGTEAFF
TGTGCCAGCAGTTTAGGGCCCAGGGGGACTGAAGCTTTCTTT
>TRBV28|TRBD2|once|TRBJ2-4
CASSRGGLLAKNIQYF
TGTGCCAGCAGTCGGGGGGGGCTTCTAGCCAAAAACATTCAGTACTTC
>TRBV12-3/TRBV12-4|-|-|TRBJ2-1
CASTLRRYNEQFF
TGTGCCAGCACACTAAGAAGATACAATGAGCAGTTCTTC
>TRBV7-9|-|-|TRBJ1-6
CASSKEGNSPLHF
TGTGCCAGCAGCAAAGAGGGGAATTCACCCCTCCACTTT
>TRBV27|TRBD2|-|TRBJ2-5
CASFSSTSGRAETQYF
TGTGCCAGTTTCTCCTCGACTAGCGGGAGGGCCGAGACCCAGTACTTC
>TRBV11-2|TRBD2|-|TRBJ2-7
CASSWTSGKEYEQYF
TGTGCCAGCAGCTGGACTAGCGGGAAGGAGTACGAGCAGTACTTC
>TRBV29-1|-|-|TRBJ2-5
CSGRVEKRQETQYF
TGCAGCGGCCGAGTTGAAAAGCGCCAAGAGACCCAGTACTTC
>TRBV6-5|-|-|TRBJ2-2
CASTHRGGTGELFF
TGTGCCAGCACTCACAGGGGGGGAACCGGGGAGCTGTTTTTT
>TRBV10-2|TRBD2|-|TRBJ2-3
CATSGGGLTDTQYF
TGCGCCACCTCGGGAGGGGGGCTCACAGATACGCAGTATTTT
>TRBV20-1|-|-|TRBJ2-7
CGAEGGGGVSYEQYF
TGCGGTGCAGAGGGGGGAGGGGGGGTGTCCTACGAGCAGTACTTC
>TRBV2|-|-|TRBJ2-5
CASSGLGYLQTQYF
TGTGCCAGCAGTGGACTGGGGTATTTACAGACCCAGTACTTC
>TRBV4-1|TRBD1|few|TRBJ2-5
CASSRGQVEETQYF
TGCGCCAGCAGCCGAGGACAGGTCGAAGAGACCCAGTACTTC